Following are 10 T cell receptor beta chains from one sample sequenced in a study of blood T cell repertoires in COVID-19. Here immunoSEQ multiplex PCR was the method, and the copy in TCRdb shows in-frame clones only, minus some. Of fewer than 200,000 clones listed, about 87% were seen once; the top ten hold 2% to 3%. The source material was peripheral blood. The source is a middle-aged man with active or convalescent COVID-19.

This chain links TRBV10-1 with TRBJ2-3, with 13 bases that match TRBD2. The CDR3 runs 19 residues. CDR1 and CDR2 from the germline V gene are WNHNN and SYGVQD (reference sequence). Unmatched junction bases numbered 14, after V lost 2 bases and J lost 6 bases. DNA of the CDR3: TGCGCCAGCAGTGAGAAACGGACTAGCGGGGGCCGAGGGTTTGATACGCAGTATTTT. Translation gives CASSEKRTSGGRGFDTQYF.

The gene calls are TRBV28 and TRBJ1-1, with unresolved D. Germline lookup yields CDR1 MDHEN and CDR2 SYDVKM. This CDR3 is built from 14 residues. Trimming left V 1 base short and J 11 bases short, with 17 bases between. The CDR3 region is CASSLSPLRDRAFF. The CDR3 nucleotides read TGTGCCAGCAGTTTATCCCCGCTCCGGGATCGGGCTTTCTTT.

The rearrangement joins TRBV27 to TRBJ1-2; TRBD1 matches at 8 bases. The CDR3 runs 15 residues. From germline, CDR1 is MNHEY and CDR2 SMNVEV (reference sequence). Trimming at V came to 4 bases and at J to 8 bases, leaving 12 bases not matched to a gene. The CDR3 nucleotides are TGTGCCAGCAGTTCGGGGACAGGCCTTTTGGGCGGCTACACCTTC. Encoded protein: CASSSGTGLLGGYTF.

This clone was seen a few times. The chain joins TRBV6-5 to TRBJ2-7; D may be TRBD2 (5 bases). V dropped 7 bases and J dropped 1 base, with 14 bases sitting between them. The CDR3 is made up of 14 amino acids. Germline CDR1 reads MNHEY; CDR2 reads SVGAGI. In nucleotides, the CDR3 is TGTGCCAGCACCCTAGGGAGTGTTTCCTACGAGCAGTACTTC. It specifies CASTLGSVSYEQYF.

The genes are TRBV3-1 (or the pseudogene TRBV3-2) and TRBJ2-7; perhaps TRBD2 as D (5 bases). The germline gives CDR1 LGHDT, CDR2 YNNKEL (reference sequence). The CDR3 loop spans 14 amino acids. V lost 0 bases and J 4 bases, leaving 10 bases between the germline ends. DNA for the CDR3: TGTGCCAGCAGCCAAGATTTAACTAGGTACGAGCAGTACTTC. Its translation: CASSQDLTRYEQYF.

The rearrangement uses TRBV5-1 and TRBJ2-1; D is unresolved. The V end was cut by 0 bases, the J end by 3 bases, with 13 bases between. The CDR3 runs 16 residues. Germline V lookup: CDR1 SGHRS, CDR2 YFSETQ. The CDR3 nucleotides read TGCGCCAGCAGCTTGGCGATCCACCTCAGCTACAATGAGCAGTTCTTC. Translating gives CASSLAIHLSYNEQFF.

The chain links TRBV7-2 to TRBJ2-1; D may be TRBD1 (7 bases). CDR3 length equals 17 residues. V dropped 5 bases and J dropped 0 bases, with 17 bases sitting between them. Germline V gives CDR1 SGHTA, CDR2 FQGNSA. The DNA of the CDR3 is TGTGCCAGCAGCCTGGACCCAGGGGGGTTCTCCTACAATGAGCAGTTCTTC. Protein product: CASSLDPGGFSYNEQFF.

In nucleotides, the CDR3 is TGTGCCAGCAGCTTGGGCGGGGGAGACTATGGCTACACCTTC. This encodes CASSLGGGDYGYTF. The chain combines TRBV11-2 with TRBJ1-2; a weak D match, TRBD1 (5 bases). The germline V gene encodes CDR1 SGHAT and CDR2 FQNNGV. This CDR3 is 14 amino acids long. Trimming removed 3 bases at V and 3 bases at J, with 11 bases between.

The chain uses TRBV15 and TRBJ1-4; a weak D match, TRBD1 (6 bases). Trimming left V 1 base short and J 3 bases short, with 12 bases between. Germline CDR1 and CDR2: LNHNV and YYDKDF (reference sequence). This CDR3 spans 16 amino acids. DNA for the CDR3: TGTGCCACCAGCAGAGCCAGGGGTGCGGCTAATGAAAAACTGTTTTTT. Encoded protein: CATSRARGAANEKLFF.

This chain uses TRBV30 with TRBJ1-2; D remains ambiguous. The CDR3 is 11 amino acids. V lost 0 bases and J 8 bases, leaving 7 bases between the germline ends. Germline V gene sequence: CDR1 GTSNPN, CDR2 SVGIG (reference sequence). CDR3 sequence (DNA): TGTGCCTGGAGTGTACAGTCAGGCTACACCTTC. It yields the protein CAWSVQSGYTF.